This TCR beta chain was recovered during a study of CD4 T cells in relation to SARS-CoV-2 and coronaviruses. Sequencing was performed with immunoSEQ multiplex PCR; in TCRdb, only in-frame clones are kept and a portion is missing. The sample lists about 23,000 clones; around 68% were seen once. The CDR3 runs to 14 residues. The germline CDR1 and CDR2 sequences are MNHEY and SVGEGT. Trimming took 2 bases from V and 7 from J, leaving 14 bases between them. Before the COVID-19 pandemic, during about 2011-2019, CD4+ T cells were taken from unexposed donors. After approximately 10 days of culture, CD4+ T cells were isolated. Testing used SARS-CoV-2 S/N and four cold-coronavirus spikes on unexposed-donor CD4+ T cells, cells permitting. Comment on this clone: The antigen is unknown.

The origin of this receptor is a human donor in good health. The chain combines TRBV6-2 or TRBV6-3 with TRBJ1-2, with D possibly being TRBD1 (5 bases). Sequencing used CD4+ T cells from PBMCs, cultured in vitro. CDR3 coding DNA: TGTGCCAGCAGTTACGGGCCGGCGGGGACTGGCTACACCTTC. Its translation: CASSYGPAGTGYTF.